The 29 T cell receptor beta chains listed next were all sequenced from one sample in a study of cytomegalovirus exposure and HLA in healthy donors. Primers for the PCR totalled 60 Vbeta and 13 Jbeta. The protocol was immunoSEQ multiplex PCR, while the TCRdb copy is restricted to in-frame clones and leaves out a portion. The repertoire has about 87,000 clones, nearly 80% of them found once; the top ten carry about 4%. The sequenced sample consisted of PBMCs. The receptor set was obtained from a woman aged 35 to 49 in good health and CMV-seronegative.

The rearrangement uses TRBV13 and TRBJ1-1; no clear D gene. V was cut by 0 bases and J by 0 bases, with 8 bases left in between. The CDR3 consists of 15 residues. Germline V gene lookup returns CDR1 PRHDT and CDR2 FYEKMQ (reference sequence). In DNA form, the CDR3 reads TGTGCCAGCAGCTTAGGTGGCAGTATGAACACTGAAGCTTTCTTT. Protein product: CASSLGGSMNTEAFF. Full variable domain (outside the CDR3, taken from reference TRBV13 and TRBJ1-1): AAGVIQSPRHLIKEKRETATLKCYPIPRHDTVYWYQQGPGQDPQFLISFYEKMQSDKGSIPDRFSAQQFSDYHSELNMSSLELGDSALYFCASSLGGSMNTEAFFGQGTRLTVV.

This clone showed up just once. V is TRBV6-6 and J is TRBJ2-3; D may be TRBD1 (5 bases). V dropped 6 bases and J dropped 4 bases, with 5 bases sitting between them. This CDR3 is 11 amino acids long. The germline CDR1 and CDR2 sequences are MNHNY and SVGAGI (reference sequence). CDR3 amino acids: CASRTADTQYF. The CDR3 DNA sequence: TGTGCCAGCAGGACAGCAGATACGCAGTATTTT.

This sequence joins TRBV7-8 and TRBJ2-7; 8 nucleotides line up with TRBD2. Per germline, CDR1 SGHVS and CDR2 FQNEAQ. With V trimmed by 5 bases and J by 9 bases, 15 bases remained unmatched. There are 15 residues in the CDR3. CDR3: CASSVGLAETTRQYF. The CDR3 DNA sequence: TGTGCCAGCAGCGTAGGACTAGCCGAAACTACGAGGCAGTACTTC.

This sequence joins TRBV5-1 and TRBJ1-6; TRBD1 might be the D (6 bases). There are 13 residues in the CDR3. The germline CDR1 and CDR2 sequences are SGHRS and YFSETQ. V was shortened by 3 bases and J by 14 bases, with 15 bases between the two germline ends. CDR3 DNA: TGCGCCAGCAGCTGGGACACCGAGTGTGCCCTCCACTTT. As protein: CASSWDTECALHF.

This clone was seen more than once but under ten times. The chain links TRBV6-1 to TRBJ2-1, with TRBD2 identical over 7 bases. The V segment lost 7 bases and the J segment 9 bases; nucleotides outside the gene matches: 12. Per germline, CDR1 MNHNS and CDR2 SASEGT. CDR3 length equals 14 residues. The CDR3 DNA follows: TGTGCCAGCATTATCGACCGTCAGCGGGGTGAGCAGTTCTTC. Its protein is CASIIDRQRGEQFF.

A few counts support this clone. The CDR3 here is CASSQGGGRGAYEQYF. CDR3 sequence (DNA): TGCGCCAGCAGCCAAGGGGGAGGGCGAGGGGCCTACGAGCAGTACTTC. The chain has TRBV4-1 and TRBJ2-7; 7 bases are a match to TRBD2. The trim removed 1 base at V and 2 bases at J, leaving 8 bases unmatched. This CDR3 has 16 amino acids. Per the germline V gene, CDR1 is MGHRA and CDR2 is YSYEKL.

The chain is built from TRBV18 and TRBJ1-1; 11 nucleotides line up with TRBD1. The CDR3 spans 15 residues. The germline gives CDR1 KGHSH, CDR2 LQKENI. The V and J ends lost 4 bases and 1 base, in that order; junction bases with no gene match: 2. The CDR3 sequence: CASSRGTGGNTEAFF. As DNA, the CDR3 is TGTGCCAGCTCACGAGGGACAGGGGGGAACACTGAAGCTTTCTTT.

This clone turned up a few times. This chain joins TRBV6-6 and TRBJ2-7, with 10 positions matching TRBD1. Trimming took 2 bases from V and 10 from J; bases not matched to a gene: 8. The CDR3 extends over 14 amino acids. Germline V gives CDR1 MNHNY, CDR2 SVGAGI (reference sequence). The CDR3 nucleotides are TGTGCCAGCAGTTACGTAGGGACAGGGGATTTACAGTACTTC. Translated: CASSYVGTGDLQYF.

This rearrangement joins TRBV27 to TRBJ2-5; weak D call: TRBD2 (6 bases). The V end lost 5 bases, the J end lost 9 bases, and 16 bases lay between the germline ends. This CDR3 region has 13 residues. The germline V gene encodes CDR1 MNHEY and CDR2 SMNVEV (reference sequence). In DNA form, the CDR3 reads TGTGCCAGCAGTGCGGGACGGTCTATGGCCCAGTACTTC. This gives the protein CASSAGRSMAQYF.

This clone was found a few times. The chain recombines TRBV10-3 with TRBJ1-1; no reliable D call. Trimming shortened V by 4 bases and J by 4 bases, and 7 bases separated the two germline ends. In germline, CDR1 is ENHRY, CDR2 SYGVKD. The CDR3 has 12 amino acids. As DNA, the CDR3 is TGTGCCATCAGTGGCGGGGTCACTGAAGCTTTCTTT. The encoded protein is CAISGGVTEAFF.

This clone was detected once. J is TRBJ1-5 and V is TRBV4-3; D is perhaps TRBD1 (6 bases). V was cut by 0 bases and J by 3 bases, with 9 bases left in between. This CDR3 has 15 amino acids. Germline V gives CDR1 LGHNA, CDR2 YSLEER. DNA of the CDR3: TGCGCCAGCAGCCAAGACACAGGGCTCAATCAGCCCCAGCATTTT. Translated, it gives CASSQDTGLNQPQHF.

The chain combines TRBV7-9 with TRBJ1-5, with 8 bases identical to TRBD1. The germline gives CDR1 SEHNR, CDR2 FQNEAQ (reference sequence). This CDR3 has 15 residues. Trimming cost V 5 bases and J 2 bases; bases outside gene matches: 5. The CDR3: CASSPGTGGNQPQHF. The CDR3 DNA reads TGTGCCAGCAGCCCCGGGACAGGAGGCAATCAGCCCCAGCATTTT.

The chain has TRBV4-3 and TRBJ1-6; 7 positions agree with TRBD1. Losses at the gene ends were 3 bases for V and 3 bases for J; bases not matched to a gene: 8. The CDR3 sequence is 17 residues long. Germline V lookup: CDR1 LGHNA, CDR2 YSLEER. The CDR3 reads CASSQSKGASYNSPLHF. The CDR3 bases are TGCGCCAGCAGCCAGTCCAAGGGGGCGAGCTATAATTCACCCCTCCACTTT.

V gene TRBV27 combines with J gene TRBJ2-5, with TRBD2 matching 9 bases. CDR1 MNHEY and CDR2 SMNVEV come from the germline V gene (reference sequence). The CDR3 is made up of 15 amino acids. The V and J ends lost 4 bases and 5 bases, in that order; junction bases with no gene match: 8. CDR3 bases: TGTGCCAGCAGTTCCCTAGGCGGGGGGGGTGAGACCCAGTACTTC. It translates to CASSSLGGGGETQYF.

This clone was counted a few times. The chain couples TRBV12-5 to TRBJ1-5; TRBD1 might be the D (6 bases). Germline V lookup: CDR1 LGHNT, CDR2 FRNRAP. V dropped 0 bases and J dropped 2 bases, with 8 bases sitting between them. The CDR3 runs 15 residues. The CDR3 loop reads CASGLVKGGNQPQHF. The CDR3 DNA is TGTGCTAGTGGTTTGGTAAAGGGGGGCAATCAGCCCCAGCATTTT.

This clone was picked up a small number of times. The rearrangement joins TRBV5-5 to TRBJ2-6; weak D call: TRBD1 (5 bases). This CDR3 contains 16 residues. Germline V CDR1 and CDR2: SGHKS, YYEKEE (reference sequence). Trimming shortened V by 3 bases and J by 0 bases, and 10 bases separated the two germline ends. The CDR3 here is CASSWGTGSGANVLTF. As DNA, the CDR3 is TGTGCCAGCAGCTGGGGAACAGGCTCTGGGGCCAACGTCCTGACTTTC. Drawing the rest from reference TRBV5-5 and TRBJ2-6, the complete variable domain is DAGVTQSPTHLIKTRGQQVTLRCSPISGHKSVSWYQQVLGQGPQFIFQYYEKEERGRGNFPDRFSARQFPNYSSELNVNALLLGDSALYLCASSWGTGSGANVLTFGAGSRLTVL.

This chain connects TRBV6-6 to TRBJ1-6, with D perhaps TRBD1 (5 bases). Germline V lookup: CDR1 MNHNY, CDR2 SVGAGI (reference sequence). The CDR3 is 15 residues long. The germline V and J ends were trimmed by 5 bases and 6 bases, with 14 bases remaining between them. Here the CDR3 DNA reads TGTGCCAGCAGTGATCCGACAGTGATTAATTCACCCCTCCACTTT. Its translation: CASSDPTVINSPLHF.

The CDR3 loop reads CASSSGQYYEQYF. In DNA, the CDR3 is TGTGCCAGCAGCTCGGGACAATACTACGAGCAGTACTTC. The V and J genes are TRBV5-6 and TRBJ2-7; tentative D call: TRBD1 (6 bases). The CDR3 has 13 residues. V was clipped by 3 bases and J by 3 bases, with 10 bases between them. The germline V gene has CDR1 SGHDT and CDR2 YYEEEE. Based on the CDR3 plus reference TRBV5-6 and TRBJ2-7, the full variable domain is DAGVTQSPTHLIKTRGQQVTLRCSPKSGHDTVSWYQQALGQGPQFIFQYYEEEERQRGNFPDRFSGHQFPNYSSELNVNALLLGDSALYLCASSSGQYYEQYFGPGTRLTVT.

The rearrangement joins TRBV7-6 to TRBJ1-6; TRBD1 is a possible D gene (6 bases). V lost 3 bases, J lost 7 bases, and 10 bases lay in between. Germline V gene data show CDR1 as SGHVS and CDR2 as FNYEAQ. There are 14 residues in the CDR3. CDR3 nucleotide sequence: TGTGCCAGCAGCTTGGACAGAACCAATTCACCCCTCCACTTT. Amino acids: CASSLDRTNSPLHF.

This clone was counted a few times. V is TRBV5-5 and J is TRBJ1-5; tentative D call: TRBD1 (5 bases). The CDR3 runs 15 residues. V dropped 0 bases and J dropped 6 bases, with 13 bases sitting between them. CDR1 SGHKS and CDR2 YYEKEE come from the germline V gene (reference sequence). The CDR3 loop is CASSLAGGQVQPQHF. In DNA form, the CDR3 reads TGTGCCAGCAGCTTGGCCGGGGGTCAGGTTCAGCCCCAGCATTTT.

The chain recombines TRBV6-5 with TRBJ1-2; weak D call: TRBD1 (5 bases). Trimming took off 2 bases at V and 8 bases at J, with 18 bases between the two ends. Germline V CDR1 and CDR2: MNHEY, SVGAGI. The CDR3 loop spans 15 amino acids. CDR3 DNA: TGTGCCAGCAGTTACGGAAAAGGGACTTCTCGCGGCTACACCTTC. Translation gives CASSYGKGTSRGYTF.

CDR3 nucleotides: TGTGCCAGCAGCCGTGACAGGATTTTATCACCCCTCCACTTT. Amino acid sequence: CASSRDRILSPLHF. The V call is TRBV14, the J call TRBJ1-6, with a weak D call TRBD1 (6 bases). The CDR3 sequence is 14 residues long. Trimming took 4 bases from V and 10 from J, leaving 14 bases between them. Per the germline V gene, CDR1 is SGHDN and CDR2 is FVKESK.

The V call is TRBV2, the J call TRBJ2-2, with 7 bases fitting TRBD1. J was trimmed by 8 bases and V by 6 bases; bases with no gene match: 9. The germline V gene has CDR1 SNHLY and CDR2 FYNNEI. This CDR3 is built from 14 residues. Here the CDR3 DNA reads TGTGCCAGCAGCCTTACAGGGGTAAAGGGGGAGCTGTTTTTT. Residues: CASSLTGVKGELFF.

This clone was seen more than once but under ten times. The CDR3 sequence is CASSQGHNDYGYTF. CDR3 sequence (DNA): TGTGCCAGCAGCCAAGGACACAACGATTATGGCTACACCTTC. The chain combines TRBV4-2 with TRBJ1-2; D gene uncertain. CDR1 and CDR2 from the germline V gene are LGHNA and YNFKEQ. Trimming left V 1 base short and J 5 bases short, with 11 bases between. The CDR3 is 14 residues long.

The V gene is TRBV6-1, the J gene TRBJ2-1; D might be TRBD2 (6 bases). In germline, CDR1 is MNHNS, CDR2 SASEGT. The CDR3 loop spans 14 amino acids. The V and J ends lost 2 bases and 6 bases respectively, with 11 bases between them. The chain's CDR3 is CASSESGAINEQFF. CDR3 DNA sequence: TGTGCCAGCAGTGAATCGGGAGCTATCAATGAGCAGTTCTTC.

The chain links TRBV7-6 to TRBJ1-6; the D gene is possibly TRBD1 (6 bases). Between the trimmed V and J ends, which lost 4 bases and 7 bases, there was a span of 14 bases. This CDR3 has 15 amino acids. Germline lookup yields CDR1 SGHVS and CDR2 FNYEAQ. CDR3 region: CASSSSLTGNSPLHF. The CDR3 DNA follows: TGTGCCAGCAGCTCCTCTCTGACAGGAAATTCACCCCTCCACTTT.

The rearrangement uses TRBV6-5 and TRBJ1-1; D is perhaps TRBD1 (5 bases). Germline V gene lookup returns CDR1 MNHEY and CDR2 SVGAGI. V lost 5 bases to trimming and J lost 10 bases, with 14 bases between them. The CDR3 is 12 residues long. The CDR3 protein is CASSPPVGGAFF. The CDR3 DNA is TGTGCCAGCAGTCCCCCCGTGGGGGGAGCTTTCTTT.

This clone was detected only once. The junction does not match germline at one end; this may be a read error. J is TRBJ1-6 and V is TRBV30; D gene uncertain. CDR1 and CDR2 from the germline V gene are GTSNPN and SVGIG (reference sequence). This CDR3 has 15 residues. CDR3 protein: CAWSVLRHLNSPLNF. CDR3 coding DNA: TGTGCCTGGAGTGTACTGAGGCACCTTAATTCACCCCTCAACTTT. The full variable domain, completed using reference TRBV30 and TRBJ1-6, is SQTIHQWPATLVQPVGSPLSLECTVEGTSNPNLYWYRQAAGRGLQLLFYSVGIGQISSEVPQNLSASRPQDRQFILSSKKLLLSDSGFYLCAWSVLRHLNSPLNFGNGTRLTVT.

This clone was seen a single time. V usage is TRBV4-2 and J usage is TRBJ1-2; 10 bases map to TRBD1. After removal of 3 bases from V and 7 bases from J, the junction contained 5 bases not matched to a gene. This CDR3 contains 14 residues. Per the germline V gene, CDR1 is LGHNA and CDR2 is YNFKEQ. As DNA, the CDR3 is TGTGCCAGCAGCCAGGCGACAGGGGGCTCTGGCTACACCTTC. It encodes CASSQATGGSGYTF.